One and the same sample provided the 20 T cell receptor beta chains below, sequenced in a study of blood T cell repertoires in COVID-19. Only in-frame clones appear in the TCRdb table, and some are missing; sequencing was by immunoSEQ multiplex PCR. This sample has around 230,000 clones, with around four fifths found just once. The specimen sequenced was peripheral blood. These receptors all stem from a woman in her thirties or forties with active or convalescent COVID-19.

This rearrangement joins TRBV7-6 to TRBJ2-1, with 11 bases that match TRBD1. Germline assignment: CDR1 SGHVS and CDR2 FNYEAQ. The CDR3 extends over 15 amino acids. Trimming at V came to 4 bases and at J to 3 bases, leaving 2 bases not matched to a gene. For the CDR3, the DNA is TGTGCCAGCAGCTCCGGGACAGGGGGCTACAATGAGCAGTTCTTC. This translates into CASSSGTGGYNEQFF.

The chain links TRBV7-8 to TRBJ2-2, with 9 bases fitting TRBD2. V shed 1 base, J shed 5 bases, and the junction held 5 bases outside the gene matches. Per germline, CDR1 SGHVS and CDR2 FQNEAQ. The CDR3 is 16 residues long. CDR3 sequence: CASSLGLAGPTGELFF. DNA for the CDR3: TGTGCCAGCAGCTTAGGCCTAGCGGGGCCGACCGGGGAGCTGTTTTTT.

The chain employs TRBV5-6 and TRBJ1-2; D not resolved. CDR3 length equals 12 residues. With 1 base removed from V and 6 bases from J, the gap between germline ends came to 7 bases. Germline CDR1 is SGHDT and CDR2 is YYEEEE. This CDR3 reads CASSLNSNGYTF. DNA for the CDR3: TGTGCCAGCAGCTTGAATTCCAATGGCTACACCTTC.

The chain couples TRBV7-2 to TRBJ2-3; 12 positions match TRBD2. The CDR3 sequence is 15 residues long. The germline gives CDR1 SGHTA, CDR2 FQGNSA. With V trimmed by 6 bases and J by 2 bases, 3 bases remained unmatched. The CDR3 loop is CASRRTSGVTDTQYF. CDR3 DNA: TGTGCCAGCAGACGGACTAGCGGGGTCACAGATACGCAGTATTTT.

A word on this clone: Given a much more abundant clone one base away, this may be a read error. The same CDR3 can be traced to other DNA sequences in this sample. V and J are TRBV5-1 and TRBJ2-1; D gene ambiguous. The V gene lost 1 base and the J gene lost 7 bases, with 3 bases spanning the gap. The CDR3 runs 11 residues. Germline V CDR1 and CDR2: SGHRS, YFSETQ. CDR3 region: CASSLSNEQFF. The CDR3 region has the DNA TGCGCCAGCAGCTTGTCAAATGAGCAGTTCTTC. The variable domain in full, with the rest retrieved from reference TRBV5-1 and TRBJ2-1, is KAGVTQTPRYLIKTRGQQVTLSCSPISGHRSVSWYQQTPGQGLQFLFEYFSETQRNKGNFPGRFSGRQFSNSRSEMNVSTLELGDSALYLCASSLSNEQFFGPGTRLTVL.

This clone was found once. The chain combines TRBV10-3 with TRBJ2-1; TRBD1 aligns across 8 bases. With 0 bases clipped from V and 7 bases from J, the junction kept 11 bases outside the gene matches. CDR3 length equals 17 residues. CDR1 is ENHRY and CDR2 is SYGVKD in the germline V gene. This CDR3 reads CAISESRGAGGLNEQFF. For the CDR3, the DNA is TGTGCCATCAGTGAGTCGAGAGGGGCAGGGGGCTTGAATGAGCAGTTCTTC.

The CDR3, as DNA: TGTGCCAGCAGCCGACTGGGAGGGGGTAGCTATGGCTACACCTTC. Protein: CASSRLGGGSYGYTF. V and J are TRBV27 and TRBJ1-2, with D perhaps matching TRBD1 (6 bases). There are 15 residues in the CDR3. Trimming took 6 bases from V and 4 from J, leaving 18 bases between them. Germline V CDR1 and CDR2: MNHEY, SMNVEV (reference sequence).

This clone was seen once. This chain joins TRBV28 and TRBJ2-1; unclear D gene. V shed 2 bases and J shed 3 bases, with 8 bases lying between them. The CDR3 runs to 14 residues. Germline V gene data show CDR1 as MDHEN and CDR2 as SYDVKM. CDR3 nucleotide sequence: TGTGCCAGCAGTTTAACAAATCTCTACAATGAGCAGTTCTTC. It encodes CASSLTNLYNEQFF.

The chain uses TRBV18 and TRBJ2-7; the D gene is possibly TRBD1 (6 bases). The CDR3 loop spans 17 amino acids. Looked up from germline, CDR1 is KGHSH and CDR2 is LQKENI. Between the trimmed V and J ends, which lost 3 bases and 0 bases, there was a span of 18 bases. CDR3 amino acids: CASSPGRGDSFSYEQYF. The CDR3 nucleotides read TGTGCCAGCTCACCCGGCAGGGGCGACAGCTTCTCCTACGAGCAGTACTTC.

The gene calls are TRBV27 and TRBJ1-1; unclear D gene. Trimming took 2 bases from V and 3 from J, leaving 10 bases between them. The CDR3 covers 14 residues. In germline, CDR1 is MNHEY, CDR2 SMNVEV (reference sequence). The CDR3 coding sequence is TGTGCCAGCAGTTTACTAGGGAGGGACACTGAAGCTTTCTTT. Encoded protein: CASSLLGRDTEAFF.

This clone was recorded a few times. The rearrangement uses TRBV9 and TRBJ1-1, with 8 bases that match TRBD1. V was clipped by 4 bases and J by 3 bases; unmatched bases: 5. The CDR3 runs to 14 residues. The germline V gene has CDR1 SGDLS and CDR2 YYNGEE. For the CDR3, the DNA is TGTGCCAGCAGCCTACAGGGGGACGACACTGAAGCTTTCTTT. Translating it yields CASSLQGDDTEAFF.

The gene calls are TRBV13 and TRBJ1-6; no firm D call. The CDR3 is made up of 16 amino acids. Per germline, CDR1 PRHDT and CDR2 FYEKMQ (reference sequence). The V and J ends lost 0 bases and 0 bases respectively, with 6 bases between them. The CDR3 nucleotides read TGTGCCAGCAGCTTAGGCGGGAGCTCCTATAATTCACCCCTCCACTTT. Amino acids: CASSLGGSSYNSPLHF.

The chain has TRBV28 and TRBJ2-3; 9 positions agree with TRBD2. The CDR3 totals 16 residues. Unmatched junction bases numbered 14, after V lost 7 bases and J lost 6 bases. Germline V gene sequence: CDR1 MDHEN, CDR2 SYDVKM. CDR3 sequence: CASTPPGLAHRDTQYF. The CDR3, as DNA: TGTGCCAGCACCCCCCCGGGACTAGCCCATCGGGATACGCAGTATTTT.

The V call is TRBV25-1, the J call TRBJ1-1, with TRBD1 matching over 7 bases. Germline lookup yields CDR1 MGHDK and CDR2 SYGVNS. This CDR3 has 13 residues. The J segment lost 1 base and the V segment lost 7 bases, leaving 3 bases of the junction unmatched. CDR3 DNA sequence: TGTGCCAGCATTAACAGGGGGAACACTGAAGCTTTCTTT. Translating it yields CASINRGNTEAFF.

V and J are TRBV19 and TRBJ2-1; 12 nucleotides match TRBD1. The V gene's germline CDR1 is LNHDA and CDR2 SQIVND (reference sequence). This CDR3 is 17 amino acids long. The V and J ends lost 3 bases and 7 bases, in that order; junction bases with no gene match: 10. The CDR3 loop is CASSIGWDRGLKNEQFF. The CDR3 nucleotides are TGTGCCAGTAGTATCGGCTGGGACAGGGGGCTTAAGAATGAGCAGTTCTTC.

The J gene is TRBJ1-4, the V gene TRBV28, with 12 nucleotides matching TRBD1. The CDR3 runs to 18 residues. Trimming at V came to 4 bases and at J to 8 bases, leaving 14 bases not matched to a gene. Germline-derived CDR1 and CDR2 are MDHEN and SYDVKM. CDR3 residues: CASSSSPGQGAGREKLFF. The DNA of the CDR3 is TGTGCCAGCAGTTCTAGTCCGGGACAGGGGGCCGGGAGGGAAAAACTGTTTTTT.

The genes are TRBV24-1 and TRBJ2-3; 13 positions match TRBD2. CDR1 is KGHDR, CDR2 SFDVKD, per germline. The CDR3 loop spans 16 amino acids. The junction had 1 base not matched to a gene; V was cut back by 2 bases and J by 3 bases. Written as DNA, the CDR3 is TGTGCCACCAGTGATTCGACTAGCGGGAGGACAGATACGCAGTATTTT. Translated: CATSDSTSGRTDTQYF.

The rearrangement joins TRBV29-1 to TRBJ2-5, with 13 bases fitting TRBD2. Unmatched junction bases numbered 2, after V lost 6 bases and J lost 1 base. The CDR3 covers 14 residues. Looked up from germline, CDR1 is SQVTM and CDR2 is ANQGSEA. CDR3 residues: CSVGTSGIQETQYF. CDR3 DNA sequence: TGCAGCGTCGGGACTAGCGGGATCCAAGAGACCCAGTACTTC.

The chain combines TRBV7-6 with TRBJ2-1; the D gene is possibly TRBD2 (6 bases). The CDR3 covers 15 residues. The V and J ends lost 5 bases and 3 bases respectively, with 14 bases between them. CDR1 and CDR2 (germline): SGHVS, FNYEAQ. This CDR3 reads CASSPESGVYNEQFF. In nucleotides, the CDR3 is TGTGCCAGCAGCCCAGAGTCGGGGGTCTACAATGAGCAGTTCTTC.

J is TRBJ2-2 and V is TRBV10-3; TRBD2 agrees at 7 bases. The ends lost 4 bases at V and 6 bases at J; junction bases unmatched: 11. This CDR3 has 16 amino acids. Germline V lookup: CDR1 ENHRY, CDR2 SYGVKD. This CDR3 reads CAISAGRGLEAGELFF. The CDR3 DNA follows: TGTGCCATCAGTGCGGGTAGAGGACTAGAGGCCGGGGAGCTGTTTTTT.